These T cell receptor beta chains were read from a single sample in a study of patients and donors after allogeneic stem cell transplantation. TCRdb analysed the RT-PCR reads with MiXCR anew, one entry per CDR3 protein. The data contain 800,000 to 1,000,000 distinct CDR3 sequences, 18% of them seen just once; the ten biggest clones take up roughly 6%. Sequenced material: blood, either unsorted or a sorted T cell fraction (not recorded which). These receptors were collected from a human donor who was either an allogeneic HSCT recipient or a stem cell or donor lymphocyte infusion donor (not recorded which). It is not recorded whose cells these are; they may come from a transplant donor. CDR3s include the opening cysteine and the closing phenylalanine or tryptophan. A D gene is named only where the DNA matches it firmly. Clone size is shown for a subset of rows, as once, few, many or a class of expanded clone.

v_call: TRBV20-1
d_call: NA
j_call: TRBJ2-7
clone_size: few
cdr3_nt: TGCAGTGCTAATCTCGGGACCTACGAGCAGTACTTC
cdr3_aa: CSANLGTYEQYF

v_call: TRBV3-1
d_call: TRBD1
j_call: TRBJ2-7
clone_size: few
cdr3_nt: TGTGCCAGCAGCCAGTATCAGGGGGCAAAGCAGTACTTC
cdr3_aa: CASSQYQGAKQYF

v_call: TRBV7-6
d_call: NA
j_call: TRBJ2-5
clone_size: few
cdr3_nt: TGTGCCAGCAGCTTAGACAGGAGAAGAGAGACCCAGTACTTC
cdr3_aa: CASSLDRRRETQYF

v_call: TRBV12-3/TRBV12-4
d_call: TRBD2
j_call: TRBJ2-1
clone_size: many
cdr3_nt: TGTGCCAGCAGTTTCTCCGGGACTAGCGGGGACAATGAGCAGTTCTTC
cdr3_aa: CASSFSGTSGDNEQFF

v_call: TRBV24-1
d_call: NA
j_call: TRBJ2-7
clone_size: NA
cdr3_nt: TGTGCCACCTCCAACAGCGAAGCATCCTACGAGCAGTACTTC
cdr3_aa: CATSNSEASYEQYF

v_call: TRBV5-1
d_call: NA
j_call: TRBJ2-1
clone_size: NA
cdr3_nt: TGCGCCAGCAGCTTGGGGGTCGGGTTAAATGAGCAGTTCTTC
cdr3_aa: CASSLGVGLNEQFF

v_call: TRBV24-1
d_call: NA
j_call: TRBJ2-1
clone_size: NA
cdr3_nt: TGTGCCACCAGTCCCGGCCTGAATGAGCAGTTCTTC
cdr3_aa: CATSPGLNEQFF

v_call: TRBV29-1
d_call: TRBD2
j_call: TRBJ2-1
clone_size: NA
cdr3_nt: TGCAGCGTTGGAGGACTAGCGGGAGGGTACGATGAGCAGTTCTTC
cdr3_aa: CSVGGLAGGYDEQFF

v_call: TRBV3-1
d_call: TRBD1
j_call: TRBJ2-3
clone_size: NA
cdr3_nt: TGTGCCAGCAGCCTAGCAGGACAGGCAACGACAGATACGCAGTATTTT
cdr3_aa: CASSLAGQATTDTQYF

v_call: TRBV5-1
d_call: TRBD2
j_call: TRBJ2-1
clone_size: NA
cdr3_nt: TGCGCCAGTTCGACTAGCGGGGGATTCAACAATGAGCAGTTCTTC
cdr3_aa: CASSTSGGFNNEQFF

v_call: TRBV12-3/TRBV12-4
d_call: NA
j_call: TRBJ1-3
clone_size: NA
cdr3_nt: TGTGCCAGCAGTTTGAGGGGGGCCTACTATGGAAACACCATATATTTT
cdr3_aa: CASSLRGAYYGNTIYF

v_call: TRBV10-3
d_call: NA
j_call: TRBJ1-2
clone_size: NA
cdr3_nt: TGTGCCATCAGTGAGTCGAGGGAAGACTATGGCTACACCTTC
cdr3_aa: CAISESREDYGYTF

v_call: TRBV12-3/TRBV12-4
d_call: TRBD1
j_call: TRBJ2-5
clone_size: NA
cdr3_nt: TGTGCCAGCAGGACAGGGGGCGCCGGGACCCAGTACTTC
cdr3_aa: CASRTGGAGTQYF

v_call: TRBV12-3/TRBV12-4
d_call: TRBD1
j_call: TRBJ2-7
clone_size: few
cdr3_nt: TGTGCCAGCAGTACGGACAGGGCTGGCGAGCAGTACTTC
cdr3_aa: CASSTDRAGEQYF

v_call: TRBV29-1
d_call: NA
j_call: TRBJ1-2
clone_size: few
cdr3_nt: TGCAGCGTTGAAGATGCCGACAAGGCCCATGGCTACACCTTC
cdr3_aa: CSVEDADKAHGYTF

v_call: TRBV7-9
d_call: NA
j_call: TRBJ1-1
clone_size: NA
cdr3_nt: TGTGCCAGCAGCTCGGCCTCAAGGGCTGAAGCTTTCTTT
cdr3_aa: CASSSASRAEAFF